This TCR beta chain emerged from a study of T cells in Graves' hyperthyroidism and ophthalmopathy. Study details: Initial diagnosis, before any treatment, was when peripheral blood was collected.

This clonotype showed up just a few times. There were TCR beta CDR3 regions amplified from RNA transcripts. RT-PCR in the first round (using the HTBI primer set) targeted the TCR CDR3. A single record per CDR3 protein comes from TCRdb applying MiXCR to the multiplex PCR reads. Here the sample spans around 700,000 distinct CDR3 sequences, 35% being singletons. The CDR3 runs to 16 residues. Diagnoses were established using clinical symptoms, serum thyroxine and TRAb, thyroid ultrasound and orbital computed tomography. Fresh peripheral blood, roughly 10 ml, was the source of the PBMCs. This chain joins TRBV3-2 and TRBJ1-2. TRBV3-2 is recorded as a pseudogene. The TCR originated in a woman between 35 and 50 years old with Graves' hyperthyroidism. Sequences were obtained from blood. CDR3 protein: CASSQDSGVSSYGYTF. The CDR3 coding sequence is TGTGCCAGCAGCCAAGATAGCGGGGTCTCTAGCTATGGCTACACCTTC.